Sequencing of this TCR beta chain was carried out in a study of cytomegalovirus exposure and HLA in healthy donors. Study results and limitations: TCR beta V- and J-gene trimming, according to a later analysis, was linked to a missense DCLRE1C variant. Among TCR beta chains, those listed as cytomegalovirus-associated numbered some 170.

The PCR had 60 Vbeta and 13 Jbeta primers. Clones were read by immunoSEQ multiplex PCR, and TCRdb kept only the in-frame ones, dropping some. The sample holds about 200,000 clones, approximately 80% seen once. Nominally healthy donors were sampled, though unrecorded immune exposures were likely. The CDR3 covers 13 residues. The germline V gene encodes CDR1 SGHDT and CDR2 YYEEEE. The V end was cut by 1 base, the J end by 5 bases, with 10 bases between. This clone has only a few counts. The antigen is not known. The rearrangement uses TRBV5-6 and TRBJ2-7, with D possibly matching TRBD1 (5 bases). Sequencing used PBMCs. The sequence derives from a girl aged 2 to 9 in good health and CMV-seronegative. This CDR3 reads CASSLRQGDEQYF. The CDR3 coding sequence is TGTGCCAGCAGCTTGCGGCAGGGCGACGAGCAGTACTTC. Variable domain in full (rest from reference TRBV5-6 and TRBJ2-7): DAGVTQSPTHLIKTRGQQVTLRCSPKSGHDTVSWYQQALGQGPQFIFQYYEEEERQRGNFPDRFSGHQFPNYSSELNVNALLLGDSALYLCASSLRQGDEQYFGPGTRLTVT.